This TCR beta chain was documented in a study of Ad26.COV2.S vaccination and SARS-CoV-2 variants. TCRdb's copy holds only in-frame clones and misses some; the assay was immunoSEQ multiplex PCR. Among 300,000 to 350,000 clones listed, 86% were seen once. The treatment was: over 15 received Ad26.COV2.S at low or high dose, single or two shots; 5 received placebo; per-sample allocation not given. Specimens were obtained on day 63 following the first vaccine or placebo injection. CDR1 is MGHRA and CDR2 is YSYEKL in the germline V gene. This CDR3 comprises 14 residues. V was pared by 2 bases and J by 1 base, with 8 bases between.

The chain couples TRBV4-1 to TRBJ1-2; D not certain. This material consisted of peripheral blood, taken in a trial of Ad26.COV2.S vaccine versus placebo. The clonotype was recovered from a person aged 18-60 years who received the Ad26.COV2.S COVID-19 vaccine or a placebo. Here the CDR3 DNA reads TGCGCCAGCAGCCAATCGAAGGGTAACTATGGCTACACCTTC. It yields the protein CASSQSKGNYGYTF.